This passage covers 3 T cell receptor beta chains from one sample sequenced in a study of breast tumors, draining lymph nodes, adjacent tissues. Breast cancer patients provided tissue from their axillary draining lymph nodes. TCRdb reanalysed the multiplex PCR reads using MiXCR and keeps one entry per CDR3 protein. This table has 90,000 to 120,000 distinct CDR3 sequences, around 20% appearing once. Sequencing was carried out using axillary lymph node tissue. The source is a female donor with breast cancer. Some clones in this sample may be carry-over from other donors' samples.

In its sample, this clonotype was seen many times. This sequence joins TRBV5-5 and TRBJ2-7, with D perhaps TRBD1 or TRBD2 (6 bases each). The CDR3 length is 13 residues. V lost 2 bases to trimming and J lost 3 bases, with 9 bases between them. Germline V CDR1 and CDR2: SGHKS, YYEKEE (reference sequence). Here the CDR3 DNA reads TGTGCCAGCAGCTTCGGAGGGGGCTACGAGCAGTACTTC. It translates to CASSFGGGYEQYF.

This clonotype was seen many times. This sequence joins TRBV2 and TRBJ1-2; 9 nucleotides match TRBD1. The germline V gene encodes CDR1 SNHLY and CDR2 FYNNEI. Unmatched junction bases numbered 6, after V lost 8 bases and J lost 2 bases. This CDR3 is built from 14 residues. This CDR3 is CASRYRGPNYGYTF. The CDR3 DNA reads as TGTGCCAGCCGATACAGGGGGCCCAACTATGGCTACACCTTC.

The chain employs TRBV4-1 and TRBJ2-7; perhaps TRBD1 as D (6 bases). Germline lookup yields CDR1 MGHRA and CDR2 YSYEKL. Trimming removed 1 base at V and 5 bases at J, with 9 bases between. The CDR3 totals 13 residues. The CDR3 here is CASSQVGGNEQYF. The CDR3 coding sequence is TGCGCCAGCAGCCAAGTTGGGGGCAACGAGCAGTACTTC.